The rows below give T cell receptor beta chains drawn from one sample of a study of cytomegalovirus exposure and HLA in healthy donors. Sequencing was performed with immunoSEQ multiplex PCR; in TCRdb, only in-frame clones are kept and a portion is missing. This sample has 150,000 to 200,000 clones, with approximately 86% found just once. Sequenced sample: PBMCs. Source of these receptors: a woman between 18 and 30 years old in good health and CMV-seronegative. CDR3s leave out the opening cysteine and the closing phenylalanine or tryptophan. Only some rows state a clone size, as once, few, many or a class for expanded clones.

ASSPYPDRENTEAF,TRBJ1-1,NA,TRBV7-2
ASSFGGAVEAT,TRBJ1-2,once,TRBV5-4
ASSLGGRPETQY,TRBJ2-5,NA,TRBV11-2
ASSLQGAPNEQY,TRBJ2-7,NA,TRBV7-9
HRGEKLF,TRBJ1-4,NA,TRBV20-1
ASSLGGLQGKTEAF,TRBJ1-1,NA,TRBV5-1
ASSASPGPNTGELF,TRBJ2-2,once,TRBV18
ASSIGSGGLSSYNEQF,TRBJ2-1,NA,TRBV19
ASSSITAGLWDEKLF,TRBJ1-4,few,TRBV7-9
ASSQGGVGPRDTEAF,TRBJ1-1,few,TRBV4-1
ASSADSYEQY,TRBJ2-7,once,TRBV19
ASSRTSGVLYEQY,TRBJ2-7,NA,TRBV6-1
ASSWQGILF,TRBJ1-4,NA,TRBV18
ASRGTGMGTDTQY,TRBJ2-3,NA,TRBV5-1
ASSILASVNNEQF,TRBJ2-1,NA,TRBV19
ASRVLAETGNTIY,TRBJ1-3,NA,TRBV6-1
ASRPEPGADTQY,TRBJ2-3,once,TRBV28
APLGGGARTGELF,TRBJ2-2,NA,TRBV27
ASSLGQVGREKLF,TRBJ1-4,NA,TRBV4-1
ASLAGNSYEQY,NA,once,TRBV6-5
ASSTEQGGGIEQY,TRBJ2-7,NA,TRBV4-1
ASSLGGYGYT,TRBJ1-2,NA,TRBV2
ASRTGFNYGYT,TRBJ1-2,NA,TRBV19
ASSERSGASSGNTIY,TRBJ1-3,NA,TRBV6-1
ASSDFGGTEAF,TRBJ1-1,NA,TRBV10-2
ASSKSPGTSGTGHSDEQY,TRBJ2-7,NA,TRBV19
ASSFLTDSFYEQY,TRBJ2-7,NA,TRBV5-1
ASSQAQTTGTRLGELF,TRBJ2-2,NA,TRBV4-2
ASGLAPSYNEQF,TRBJ2-1,NA,TRBV7-3
ASRDSPYEQY,TRBJ2-7,NA,TRBV2
ASSVGDRLRSYGYT,TRBJ1-2,NA,TRBV9
ASSRGQAPDTQY,TRBJ2-3,NA,TRBV19
ASSESGGSYNEQF,TRBJ2-1,NA,TRBV9
ASSQQGKGGYT,TRBJ1-2,NA,TRBV19
ASSLRESSYNEQF,TRBJ2-1,NA,TRBV5-1
ATSIRGGFIETQY,TRBJ2-5,NA,TRBV15
ASSFNSGTQSSYEQY,TRBJ2-7,NA,TRBV5-4
SSSYRDRVGGTEAF,TRBJ1-1,NA,TRBV7-9